This TCR beta chain came from a study of T cells in Graves' hyperthyroidism and ophthalmopathy. Amplification of TCR beta CDR3 regions was performed using RNA transcripts as template. RT-PCR in the first round (using the HTBI primer set) targeted the TCR CDR3. One entry per CDR3 protein, called by TCRdb with MiXCR from the multiplex PCR reads. The sample has around 360,000 distinct CDR3 sequences, 13% to 15% seen once. The CDR3 totals 11 residues. CDR1 is LGHDT, CDR2 YNNKEL, per germline (reference sequence). With 1 base removed from V and 13 bases from J, the gap between germline ends came to 10 bases. Only a few counts were recorded for this clonotype.

This clonotype was obtained from a woman aged 60-70 years with Graves' ophthalmopathy. The chain is built from TRBV3-1 and TRBJ2-5, with D unresolved. Source material: blood. The CDR3 DNA follows: TGTGCCAGCAGCCAAGCCAGTATTCGGTACTTC. The encoded protein is CASSQASIRYF.